At least ten counts were recorded for the clone carrying this T cell receptor beta chain. Its antigen remains unknown. This record comes from a study of T-cell reconstitution after alpha-beta-depleted transplantation in children. Preparing the TCRbeta library involved the use of unique molecular identifiers. Each CDR3 protein gets one entry after TCRdb re-called the PCR reads with MiXCR. The data show about 160,000 distinct CDR3 sequences, around 10% seen once. Study-wide findings and caveats: Several hundred expanded graft clones reportedly gave rise to the alpha-beta T cells present about two months after transplant. At the one-year point after transplant, T-cell counts and TCRbeta diversity were found to come mostly from T cells that had been newly produced.

The V gene's germline CDR1 is MNHEY and CDR2 SVGAGI. Trimming stripped 2 bases from V and 6 bases from J, with 3 bases between. This CDR3 spans 11 amino acids. The sample consisted of PBMCs, taken before TCRalphabeta/CD19-depleted stem cell transplant. The TCR sequence derives from a boy aged 2 to 10 with acute myeloid leukemia, due to receive a stem cell transplant. The rearrangement links TRBV6-5 to TRBJ2-3; D ambiguous. CDR3 protein: CASSYADTQYF. In DNA form, the CDR3 reads TGTGCCAGCAGTTACGCGGATACGCAGTATTTT.